The source of this T cell receptor (beta chain) is a study of naive and memory T cell subsets. As for this clonotype: Its antigen is unknown.

Cells stained for CD3, CD4, CD8, CD45RA, CD27 and viability were sorted into four CD45RA/CD27 subsets. Study-wide points: A clonotype means one alpha or beta sequence, not an alpha/beta pair. Possibly reflecting memory cells re-expressing CD45RA, a few larger clonotypes occurred in naive repertoires, especially CD8.

Two oligonucleotides, mixed equimolar, formed the beta constant-region primer covering TRBC1 and TRBC2. Four rounds of PCR amplified the ligated cDNA using nested alpha and beta constant-region primers plus SP2. Ligation attached a single-stranded oligonucleotide with a 12-nucleotide UMI and the SP2 primer to the cDNA 3' end. Each CDR3 protein gets one entry after TCRdb re-called the UMI-ligation and nested PCR reads with MiXCR. The sample shows over 110,000 distinct CDR3 sequences, 15% to 25% of them seen only once. The CDR3 extends over 18 amino acids. Germline V gene lookup returns CDR1 LGHDT and CDR2 YNNKEL (reference sequence). Trimming took 1 base from V and 0 from J; bases not matched to a gene: 4.

The origin of this receptor is a human donor in good health. Sequenced material: naive CD8+ T cells from blood. This chain joins TRBV3-1 and TRBJ2-6; 9 bases match TRBD1. CDR3 region: CASSQVTGGFSGANVLTF. The CDR3 DNA reads TGTGCCAGCAGCCAAGTGACAGGGGGGTTCTCTGGGGCCAACGTCCTGACTTTC. Full variable domain (missing parts from reference TRBV3-1 and TRBJ2-6): DTAVSQTPKYLVTQMGNDKSIKCEQNLGHDTMYWYKQDSKKFLKIMFSYNNKELIINETVPNRFSPKSPDKAHLNLHINSLELGDSAVYFCASSQVTGGFSGANVLTFGAGSRLTVL.